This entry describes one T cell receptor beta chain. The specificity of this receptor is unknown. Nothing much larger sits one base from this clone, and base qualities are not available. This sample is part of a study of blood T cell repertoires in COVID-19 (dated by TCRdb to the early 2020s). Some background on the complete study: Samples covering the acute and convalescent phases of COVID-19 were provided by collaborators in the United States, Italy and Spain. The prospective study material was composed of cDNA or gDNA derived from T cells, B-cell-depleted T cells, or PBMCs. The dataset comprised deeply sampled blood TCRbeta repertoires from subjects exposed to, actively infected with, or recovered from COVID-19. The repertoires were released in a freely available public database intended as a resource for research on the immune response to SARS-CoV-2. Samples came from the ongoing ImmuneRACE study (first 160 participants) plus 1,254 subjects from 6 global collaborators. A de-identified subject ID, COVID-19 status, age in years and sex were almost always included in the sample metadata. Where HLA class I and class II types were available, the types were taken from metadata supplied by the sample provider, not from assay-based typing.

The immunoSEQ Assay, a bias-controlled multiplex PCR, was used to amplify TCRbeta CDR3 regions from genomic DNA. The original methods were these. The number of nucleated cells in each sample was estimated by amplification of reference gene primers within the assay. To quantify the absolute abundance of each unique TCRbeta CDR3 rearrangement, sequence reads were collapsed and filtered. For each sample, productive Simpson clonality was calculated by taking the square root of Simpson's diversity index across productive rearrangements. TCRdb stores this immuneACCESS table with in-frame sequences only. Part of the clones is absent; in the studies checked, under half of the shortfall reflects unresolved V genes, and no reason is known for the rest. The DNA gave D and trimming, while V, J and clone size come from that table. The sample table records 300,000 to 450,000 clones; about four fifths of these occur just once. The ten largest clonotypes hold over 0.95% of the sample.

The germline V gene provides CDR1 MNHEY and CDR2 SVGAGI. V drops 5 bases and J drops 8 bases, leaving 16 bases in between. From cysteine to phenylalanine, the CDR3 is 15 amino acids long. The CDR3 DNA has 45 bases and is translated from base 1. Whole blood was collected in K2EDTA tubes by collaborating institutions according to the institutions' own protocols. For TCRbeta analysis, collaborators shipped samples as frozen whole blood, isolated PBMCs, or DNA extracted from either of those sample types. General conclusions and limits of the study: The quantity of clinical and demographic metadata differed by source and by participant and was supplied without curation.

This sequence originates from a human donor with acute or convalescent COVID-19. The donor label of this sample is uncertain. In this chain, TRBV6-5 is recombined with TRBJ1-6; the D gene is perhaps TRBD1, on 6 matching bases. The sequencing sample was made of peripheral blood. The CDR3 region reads CASSRDYRDDSPLHF. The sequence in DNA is TGTGCCAGCAGTAGAGACTACAGGGACGATTCACCCCTCCACTTT.